This T cell receptor beta chain was identified during a study of blood T cell repertoires in COVID-19. The CDR3 extends over 15 amino acids. Trimming took 3 bases from V and 8 from J; bases not matched to a gene: 12. Germline CDR1 and CDR2: SGHVS and FNYEAQ. In the study's own analysis: Amplified reference gene primers provided the basis for estimating nucleated cell counts. The assay was immunoSEQ multiplex PCR, and TCRdb's table has in-frame clones only and misses some. That table furnishes V, J and clone size, whereas the DNA furnished D and trimming. Among about 280,000 clones listed, 80% to 90% were seen once.

Sequencing used peripheral blood. The V call is TRBV7-6, the J call TRBJ1-2; 7 nucleotides match TRBD1. The receptor was isolated from a man aged 35 to 55 with acute or convalescent COVID-19. Here the CDR3 reads CASSLTPGQGEGYTF. In DNA, the CDR3 is TGTGCCAGCAGCTTGACCCCAGGTCAGGGGGAGGGCTACACCTTC.